What follows are 14 T cell receptor beta chains derived from one specimen sequenced in a study of CD8 T cells in ankylosing spondylitis. TCRdb reprocessed the 5' RACE reads via MiXCR and lists one record per CDR3 protein. The profile shows 200,000 to 250,000 distinct CDR3 sequences, about 10% of them singletons. The specimen sequenced was blood, either unsorted or a sorted T cell fraction (not recorded which). These TCRs come from a male donor with ankylosing spondylitis or in good health (not recorded which).

This clonotype was counted ten times or more. This sequence joins TRBV12-3 or TRBV12-4 and TRBJ2-1; TRBD2 matches 8 bases. Trimming at V came to 5 bases and at J to 5 bases, leaving 8 bases not matched to a gene. The CDR3 runs 15 residues. The CDR3 loop is CASSLSGRQDNEQFF. In nucleotides, the CDR3 is TGTGCCAGCAGTCTAAGCGGGAGACAGGACAATGAGCAGTTCTTC.

The sample holds many counts of this clonotype. The chain has TRBV21-1 and TRBJ1-4; TRBD1 was called by the table and not checked on the DNA. TRBV21-1 is shown as a pseudogene. The CDR3 is 17 residues long. The CDR3 sequence: CASSPRDSPALIGKLFF. The CDR3, as DNA: TGTGCCAGCAGCCCTCGGGACAGCCCTGCTCTGATCGGAAAACTGTTTTTT.

This clonotype was counted at least ten times. The V and J genes are TRBV29-1 and TRBJ1-2; no clear D gene. Trimming stripped 7 bases from V and 7 bases from J, with 19 bases between. The germline V gene has CDR1 SQVTM and CDR2 ANQGSEA. There are 13 residues in the CDR3. The CDR3 region has the DNA TGCAGCGCTCGTTCCGTGGGAGGACTTGGCTACACCTTC. Its translation is CSARSVGGLGYTF.

V usage is TRBV20-1 and J usage is TRBJ2-1; D perhaps matches TRBD1 (5 bases). The CDR3 extends over 14 amino acids. Trimming stripped 3 bases from V and 0 bases from J, with 9 bases between. Germline CDR1 and CDR2: DFQATT and SNEGSKA (reference sequence). The CDR3 bases are TGCAGTGCTAGTGCCGACAGCTCCTACAATGAGCAGTTCTTC. Translated: CSASADSSYNEQFF.

At least ten counts were recorded for this clonotype. The rearrangement uses TRBV20-1 and TRBJ1-1; unclear D gene. Between the trimmed V and J ends, which lost 4 bases and 1 base, there was a span of 10 bases. There are 13 residues in the CDR3. Germline loops: CDR1 DFQATT, CDR2 SNEGSKA (reference sequence). CDR3 nucleotides: TGCAGTGCTAAGGCACAGCGGAACACTGAAGCTTTCTTT. Translating it yields CSAKAQRNTEAFF.

J is TRBJ1-2 and V is TRBV9; D might be TRBD1 (6 bases). CDR3 length: 13 residues. Germline V gene data show CDR1 as SGDLS and CDR2 as YYNGEE. The V gene lost 4 bases and the J gene lost 4 bases, with 11 bases spanning the gap. CDR3 amino acids: CASSTQGSYGYTF. CDR3 sequence (DNA): TGTGCCAGCAGCACACAGGGTAGCTATGGCTACACCTTC.

This clonotype was detected many times. V is TRBV5-6 and J is TRBJ2-3, with D perhaps assigned TRBD1 or TRBD2 (6 bases each). With 5 bases removed from V and 3 bases from J, the gap between germline ends came to 16 bases. The CDR3 spans 15 residues. Per the germline V gene, CDR1 is SGHDT and CDR2 is YYEEEE. The CDR3 protein is CASSGGGPLTDTQYF. The CDR3 nucleotides read TGTGCCAGCAGTGGTGGGGGGCCTCTGACAGATACGCAGTATTTT.

The sample holds many counts of this clonotype. The CDR3 DNA sequence: TGCAGCGTTGACAGGACAGAGGGCGAGACCCAGTACTTC. The encoded protein is CSVDRTEGETQYF. This chain links TRBV29-1 with TRBJ2-5, with D possibly TRBD1 on 6 matching bases. The CDR3 runs 13 residues. CDR1 and CDR2 (germline): SQVTM, ANQGSEA. Trimming took off 3 bases at V and 5 bases at J, with 13 bases between the two ends.

As to this clonotype: A much larger clone sits a single nucleotide away, making a read error possible. V is TRBV10-3 and J is TRBJ1-1; D gene unclear. Per the germline V gene, CDR1 is ENHRY and CDR2 is SYGVKD. The CDR3 spans 13 residues. The CDR3 loop reads CAIRSQANTVAFF. CDR3 bases: TGTGCCATCAGATCTCAGGCCAACACTGTAGCTTTCTTT.

This clonotype was picked up a small number of times. V gene TRBV25-1 combines with J gene TRBJ1-1; unclear D gene. Germline CDR1 is MGHDK and CDR2 is SYGVNS. The CDR3 has 13 residues. Trimming pared 5 bases from V and 3 bases from J, leaving 10 bases between. The CDR3: CASSLRADTEAFF. In DNA form, the CDR3 reads TGTGCCAGCAGTTTGAGGGCTGACACTGAAGCTTTCTTT.

This clonotype has more than one count but fewer than ten. The gene calls are TRBV5-5 and TRBJ2-3, with D unresolved. This CDR3 contains 15 residues. The V gene lost 0 bases and the J gene lost 2 bases, with 10 bases spanning the gap. Germline CDR1 reads SGHKS; CDR2 reads YYEKEE (reference sequence). The CDR3 DNA reads TGTGCCAGCAGCTTGGGAAGCCCGGTCACAGATACGCAGTATTTT. Translation gives CASSLGSPVTDTQYF.

This clonotype was detected ten times or more. The chain recombines TRBV20-1 with TRBJ1-1; 8 bases agree with TRBD1. Germline loops: CDR1 DFQATT, CDR2 SNEGSKA (reference sequence). V was clipped by 3 bases and J by 3 bases; unmatched bases: 3. The CDR3 loop spans 13 amino acids. The CDR3 loop is CSASPGGYTEAFF. CDR3 coding DNA: TGCAGTGCTAGTCCAGGGGGCTACACTGAAGCTTTCTTT.

Many counts were recorded for this clonotype. The V and J genes are TRBV12-3 or TRBV12-4 and TRBJ1-6; D might be TRBD1 (5 bases). V was cut by 9 bases and J by 7 bases, with 25 bases left in between. This CDR3 has 17 residues. In DNA form, the CDR3 reads TGTGCCAGTCTCAAGATGCAGGTTCTATGGGGGAATTCACCCCTCCACTTT. Translating gives CASLKMQVLWGNSPLHF.

This clonotype was picked up many times. The chain is built from TRBV12-3 or TRBV12-4 and TRBJ1-5; maybe TRBD1 (5 bases). V lost 6 bases and J lost 4, with 7 bases in between. The CDR3 loop spans 12 amino acids. The CDR3 sequence: CASSRQNQPQHF. The CDR3 bases are TGTGCCAGCAGCCGACAGAATCAGCCCCAGCATTTT.